Presented here are 26 T cell receptor beta chains from one specimen sequenced in a study of blood T cell repertoires in COVID-19. Method: immunoSEQ multiplex PCR; TCRdb's copy keeps in-frame clones and lacks some. The table shows around 160,000 clones, with 88% occurring only once. Sequenced material: peripheral blood. These TCRs come from a human donor in a cohort sampled during active COVID-19.

The gene calls are TRBV7-9 and TRBJ1-1; D not resolved. V gave up 0 bases and J gave up 8 bases, with 10 bases separating them. CDR1 and CDR2 from the germline V gene are SEHNR and FQNEAQ (reference sequence). The length of the CDR3 is 13 residues. In DNA, the CDR3 is TGTGCCAGCAGCTTAGCCCCAACGGGGGAAGCTTTCTTT. This codes for CASSLAPTGEAFF.

V is TRBV6-6 and J is TRBJ1-3, with 7 bases lining up with TRBD1. Looked up from germline, CDR1 is MNHNY and CDR2 is SVGAGI (reference sequence). This CDR3 is built from 16 residues. J was trimmed by 0 bases and V by 7 bases; bases with no gene match: 9. The CDR3 DNA sequence: TGTGCCAGCAAACAGGGGCCCGCCGGCTCTGGAAACACCATATATTTT. It translates to CASKQGPAGSGNTIYF.

There are a few counts of this clone. V gene TRBV4-3 combines with J gene TRBJ2-5; 8 bases fit TRBD2. V lost 0 bases, J lost 3 bases, and 6 bases stayed unmatched. The CDR3 consists of 16 residues. Germline V lookup: CDR1 LGHNA, CDR2 YSLEER. CDR3 residues: CASSQDRGGGEETQYF. The DNA of the CDR3 is TGCGCCAGCAGCCAAGATCGGGGGGGCGGAGAAGAGACCCAGTACTTC.

This chain joins TRBV29-1 and TRBJ1-1, with D maybe TRBD1 (6 bases). Germline CDR1 SQVTM, CDR2 ANQGSEA. The CDR3 spans 12 residues. Deletions cut 4 bases from V and 5 bases from J, with 11 bases between. The CDR3 protein is CSVAGAGTEAFF. The CDR3 region has the DNA TGCAGCGTTGCAGGGGCAGGGACTGAAGCTTTCTTT.

This chain joins TRBV5-8 and TRBJ2-7, with no clear D. CDR1 SGHTS and CDR2 YDEGEE come from the germline V gene. The CDR3 is made up of 15 amino acids. V lost 3 bases to trimming and J lost 2 bases, with 15 bases between them. The CDR3, as DNA: TGTGCCAGCAGCTACTTCACAGCCTTCACCTACGAGCAGTACTTC. This encodes CASSYFTAFTYEQYF.

The J gene is TRBJ2-5, the V gene TRBV18, with TRBD2 matching over 10 bases. V lost 3 bases to trimming and J lost 1 base; unmatched junction nucleotides: 2. This CDR3 has 15 amino acids. Per germline, CDR1 KGHSH and CDR2 LQKENI. This CDR3 is CASSPSGRTQETQYF. Written as DNA, the CDR3 is TGTGCCAGCTCACCTAGCGGGAGGACCCAAGAGACCCAGTACTTC.

Here the CDR3 DNA reads TGCAGCGTTGAAGATCGGGTTGGGGGGTCGGTGTGGGAAGCTAACTATGGCTACACCTTC. It encodes CSVEDRVGGSVWEANYGYTF. The chain joins TRBV29-1 to TRBJ1-2, with a tentative D call TRBD1 (5 bases). The CDR3 spans 20 residues. V was trimmed by 0 bases and J by 0 bases, leaving 26 bases between them. Germline CDR1 reads SQVTM; CDR2 reads ANQGSEA.

Only one count was recorded for this clone. The gene calls are TRBV29-1 and TRBJ2-2, with a weak D call TRBD2 (5 bases). The CDR3 runs 11 residues. Germline CDR1 SQVTM, CDR2 ANQGSEA. The V and J ends lost 5 bases and 5 bases respectively, with 6 bases between them. DNA for the CDR3: TGCAGCGTTTGGGAGACCGGGGAGCTGTTTTTT. It specifies CSVWETGELFF.

The chain couples TRBV29-1 to TRBJ2-2; D perhaps matches TRBD2 (6 bases). Germline V lookup: CDR1 SQVTM, CDR2 ANQGSEA. This CDR3 has 13 amino acids. V lost 6 bases and J 4 bases, leaving 12 bases between the germline ends. The chain's CDR3 is CSVNTGGTGELFF. The CDR3 DNA follows: TGCAGCGTGAACACCGGGGGCACCGGGGAGCTGTTTTTT.

The genes are TRBV12-5 and TRBJ1-1; 7 bases are a match to TRBD1. Per the germline V gene, CDR1 is LGHNT and CDR2 is FRNRAP. V was clipped by 1 base and J by 7 bases; unmatched bases: 6. The CDR3 totals 14 residues. The CDR3 DNA reads as TGTGCTAGTGGTTTGGACCTACAGGGGAGTGAAGCTTTCTTT. Its protein product is CASGLDLQGSEAFF.

V usage is TRBV7-5 and J usage is TRBJ2-3; the D call of TRBD1 is as the table states it, not checked on the DNA. TRBV7-5 is labeled a pseudogene. The CDR3 sequence is 15 residues long. The CDR3 is CARSQVDRDTDTQYF. In DNA form, the CDR3 reads TGTGCCAGAAGCCAAGTTGACAGGGACACAGATACGCAGTATTTT.

The genes are TRBV2 and TRBJ1-1, with D unclear. Trimming took 4 bases from V and 1 from J, leaving 13 bases between them. CDR1 is SNHLY, CDR2 FYNNEI, per germline. The CDR3 loop spans 15 amino acids. The CDR3 region is CASSVENRKNTEAFF. The DNA for the CDR3 is TGTGCCAGCAGTGTAGAGAACAGAAAGAACACTGAAGCTTTCTTT.

CDR3 residues: CASSPWDIELEKLFF. The CDR3 nucleotides read TGTGCCAGCAGTCCCTGGGACATAGAACTTGAAAAACTGTTTTTT. The V gene is TRBV6-5, the J gene TRBJ1-4, with D perhaps matching TRBD1 (6 bases). CDR1 is MNHEY, CDR2 SVGAGI, per germline. Trimming left V 5 bases short and J 7 bases short, with 17 bases between. The CDR3 runs 15 residues.

V usage is TRBV15 and J usage is TRBJ2-3; 9 bases match TRBD2. Per germline, CDR1 LNHNV and CDR2 YYDKDF (reference sequence). V lost 8 bases, J lost 4 bases, and 16 bases stayed unmatched. The CDR3 extends over 17 amino acids. The CDR3 sequence is CATAQGLAHPRPDTQYF. The CDR3 coding sequence is TGTGCCACCGCCCAGGGACTAGCTCATCCCCGACCAGATACGCAGTATTTT.

The CDR3 DNA reads as TGTGCCAGCTCCCCCGGGGCCGGGGGAAAACAAGAGACCCAGTACTTC. It encodes CASSPGAGGKQETQYF. This chain joins TRBV18 and TRBJ2-5, with TRBD2 as a possible D gene (6 bases). The length of the CDR3 is 16 residues. The germline CDR1 and CDR2 sequences are KGHSH and LQKENI. The V and J ends lost 6 bases and 2 bases respectively, with 19 bases between them.

The chain has TRBV18 and TRBJ2-7; a possible D gene is TRBD2 (5 bases). With 0 bases removed from V and 0 bases from J, the gap between germline ends came to 6 bases. Germline CDR1 and CDR2: KGHSH and LQKENI. This CDR3 has 14 residues. The CDR3 bases are TGTGCCAGCTCACCACCGGGGAGCTCCTACGAGCAGTACTTC. Translated, it gives CASSPPGSSYEQYF. Using reference TRBV18 and TRBJ2-7 for the parts outside the CDR3, the full variable domain is NAGVMQNPRHLVRRRGQEARLRCSPMKGHSHVYWYRQLPEEGLKFMVYLQKENIIDESGMPKERFSAEFPKEGPSILRIQQVVRGDSAAYFCASSPPGSSYEQYFGPGTRLTVT.

V is TRBV2 and J is TRBJ2-1; 9 bases fit TRBD2. V gave up 6 bases and J gave up 6 bases; unmatched junction bases: 6. The V gene's germline CDR1 is SNHLY and CDR2 FYNNEI. The CDR3 has 14 amino acids. The CDR3 DNA is TGTGCCAGCAGGCCGGGACTAGCCCCCAATGAGCAGTTCTTC. Its protein product is CASRPGLAPNEQFF.

This rearrangement joins TRBV18 to TRBJ1-1; D is uncertain. The CDR3 is 13 amino acids. V was shortened by 2 bases and J by 1 base, with 5 bases between the two germline ends. In germline, CDR1 is KGHSH, CDR2 LQKENI. In DNA form, the CDR3 reads TGTGCCAGCTCACCAACGCGGAACACTGAAGCTTTCTTT. It is translated as CASSPTRNTEAFF. Full variable domain (outside the CDR3, taken from reference TRBV18 and TRBJ1-1): NAGVMQNPRHLVRRRGQEARLRCSPMKGHSHVYWYRQLPEEGLKFMVYLQKENIIDESGMPKERFSAEFPKEGPSILRIQQVVRGDSAAYFCASSPTRNTEAFFGQGTRLTVV.

In nucleotides, the CDR3 is TGTGCCAGCAGTGACAGGGGGAATCAGCCCCAGCATTTT. Residues: CASSDRGNQPQHF. This sequence joins TRBV6-1 and TRBJ1-5, with TRBD1 matching 7 bases. The CDR3 is 13 residues long. The V segment lost 3 bases and the J segment 4 bases; nucleotides outside the gene matches: 0. Per the germline V gene, CDR1 is MNHNS and CDR2 is SASEGT.

The chain is built from TRBV19 and TRBJ1-2, with 8 positions matching TRBD1. The CDR3 is 15 amino acids. Germline CDR1 LNHDA, CDR2 SQIVND (reference sequence). Trimming took 7 bases from V and 0 from J; bases not matched to a gene: 7. The CDR3 DNA reads TGTGCCAGTACCTTGACAGGGGCGGCTAACTATGGCTACACCTTC. Protein sequence: CASTLTGAANYGYTF.

J is TRBJ2-7 and V is TRBV6-5; D remains unclear. This CDR3 contains 15 residues. Germline V gene lookup returns CDR1 MNHEY and CDR2 SVGAGI. V shed 1 base and J shed 0 bases, with 10 bases lying between them. CDR3 DNA sequence: TGTGCCAGCAGTTACTTCGGTAAACTCTCCTACGAGCAGTACTTC. Translation: CASSYFGKLSYEQYF.

The chain employs TRBV13 and TRBJ1-6; D is uncertain. The CDR3 covers 16 residues. CDR1 and CDR2 (germline): PRHDT, FYEKMQ (reference sequence). V lost 0 bases and J 0 bases, leaving 6 bases between the germline ends. CDR3 DNA: TGTGCCAGCAGCTTAGGTGTGAGCTCCTATAATTCACCCCTCCACTTT. Its protein is CASSLGVSSYNSPLHF.

This rearrangement joins TRBV30 to TRBJ1-1, with D perhaps TRBD1 (6 bases). Deletions cut 3 bases from V and 4 bases from J, with 18 bases between. CDR1 GTSNPN and CDR2 SVGIG come from the germline V gene (reference sequence). The CDR3 is made up of 15 amino acids. CDR3 amino acids: CAWSASQGYGTEAFF. Written as DNA, the CDR3 is TGTGCCTGGAGCGCAAGTCAGGGGTATGGCACTGAAGCTTTCTTT.

V is TRBV18 and J is TRBJ2-7; perhaps TRBD1 as D (6 bases). The germline gives CDR1 KGHSH, CDR2 LQKENI. V lost 3 bases, J lost 4 bases, and 16 bases lay in between. The CDR3 sequence is 15 residues long. CDR3 amino acids: CASSPNDRYSYEQYF. The DNA of the CDR3 is TGTGCCAGCTCACCTAACGACAGGTACTCTTACGAGCAGTACTTC.

This clone was seen a single time. V gene TRBV15 combines with J gene TRBJ2-1; 14 bases map to TRBD2. This CDR3 is built from 18 residues. J lost 10 bases, V lost 2 bases, and 13 bases had no gene match. Germline V gene sequence: CDR1 LNHNV, CDR2 YYDKDF (reference sequence). Written as DNA, the CDR3 is TGTGCCACCAGCAGATCCGGGACTAGCGGGGGCACCCTGGGGGAGCAGTTCTTC. Translating gives CATSRSGTSGGTLGEQFF.

CDR3 sequence: CASSQGSDHNEQFF. In DNA form, the CDR3 reads TGCGCCAGCAGCCAAGGTAGCGACCACAATGAGCAGTTCTTC. This chain uses TRBV4-3 with TRBJ2-1, with TRBD2 as a possible D gene (5 bases). Per the germline V gene, CDR1 is LGHNA and CDR2 is YSLEER. V lost 1 base and J lost 5, with 9 bases in between. This CDR3 spans 14 amino acids.